Listed here is a single T cell receptor (beta chain). The sample comes from a study of blood T cell repertoires in COVID-19. At the level of the study: PBMCs, B-cell-depleted T cells, or T cells were the source of the cDNA or gDNA that made up the material.

V dropped 2 bases and J dropped 7; count of bases not matched to a gene: 9. The CDR3 is 15 residues long. Germline V gene data show CDR1 as SGDLS and CDR2 as YYNGEE. TCRdb's copy holds only in-frame clones and misses some; the assay was immunoSEQ multiplex PCR. Of some 170,000 clones in the sample, about 81% were seen once. This clonotype was sampled from a woman in her 70s with acute or convalescent COVID-19. Sequenced input: peripheral blood. The chain couples TRBV9 to TRBJ2-3; 8 nucleotides align to TRBD2. CDR3 sequence: CASSVSGTRGHTQYF. CDR3 nucleotides: TGTGCCAGCAGCGTTTCCGGGACTAGAGGGCATACGCAGTATTTT.